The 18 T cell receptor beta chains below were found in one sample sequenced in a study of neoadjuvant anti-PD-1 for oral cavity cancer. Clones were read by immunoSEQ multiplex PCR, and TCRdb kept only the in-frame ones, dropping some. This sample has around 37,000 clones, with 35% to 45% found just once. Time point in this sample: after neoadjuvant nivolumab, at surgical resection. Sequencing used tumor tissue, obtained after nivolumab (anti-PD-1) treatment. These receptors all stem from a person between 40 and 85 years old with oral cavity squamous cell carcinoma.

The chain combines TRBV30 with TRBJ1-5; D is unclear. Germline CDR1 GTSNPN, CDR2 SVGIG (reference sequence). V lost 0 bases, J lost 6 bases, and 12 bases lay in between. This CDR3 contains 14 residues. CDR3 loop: CAWSVLAAGQPQHF. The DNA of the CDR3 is TGTGCCTGGAGTGTACTTGCTGCGGGTCAGCCCCAGCATTTT.

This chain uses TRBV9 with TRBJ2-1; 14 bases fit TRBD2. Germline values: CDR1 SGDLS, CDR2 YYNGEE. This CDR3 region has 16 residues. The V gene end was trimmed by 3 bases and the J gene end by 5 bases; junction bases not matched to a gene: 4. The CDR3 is CASSGGLAGVDNEQFF. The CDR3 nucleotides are TGTGCCAGCAGCGGGGGACTAGCGGGAGTAGACAATGAGCAGTTCTTC. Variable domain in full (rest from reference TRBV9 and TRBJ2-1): DSGVTQTPKHLITATGQRVTLRCSPRSGDLSVYWYQQSLDQGLQFLIQYYNGEERAKGNILERFSAQQFPDLHSELNLSSLELGDSALYFCASSGGLAGVDNEQFFGPGTRLTVL.

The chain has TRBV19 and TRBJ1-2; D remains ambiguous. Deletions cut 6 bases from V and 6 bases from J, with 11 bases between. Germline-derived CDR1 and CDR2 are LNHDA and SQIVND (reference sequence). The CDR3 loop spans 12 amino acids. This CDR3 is CASSDRQDGYTF. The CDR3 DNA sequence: TGTGCCAGTAGCGACCGGCAGGATGGCTACACCTTC.

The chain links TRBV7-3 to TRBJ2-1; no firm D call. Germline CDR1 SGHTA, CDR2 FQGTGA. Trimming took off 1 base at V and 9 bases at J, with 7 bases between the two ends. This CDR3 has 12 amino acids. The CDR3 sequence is CASSLIGLEQFF. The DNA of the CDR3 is TGTGCCAGCAGCTTAATAGGGCTTGAGCAGTTCTTC. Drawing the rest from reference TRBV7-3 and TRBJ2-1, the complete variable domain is GAGVSQTPSNKVTEKGKYVELRCDPISGHTALYWYRQSLGQGPEFLIYFQGTGAADDSGLPNDRFFAVRPEGSVSTLKIQRTERGDSAVYLCASSLIGLEQFFGPGTRLTVL.

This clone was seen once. The CDR3, as DNA: TGTGCCAGTAGTATGGTGGGCAGGGCAGGAGGCTACACCTTC. Its protein is CASSMVGRAGGYTF. V gene TRBV19 combines with J gene TRBJ1-2; TRBD1 might be the D (5 bases). The V end lost 3 bases, the J end lost 8 bases, and 16 bases lay between the germline ends. This CDR3 is built from 14 residues. CDR1 and CDR2 from the germline V gene are LNHDA and SQIVND (reference sequence).

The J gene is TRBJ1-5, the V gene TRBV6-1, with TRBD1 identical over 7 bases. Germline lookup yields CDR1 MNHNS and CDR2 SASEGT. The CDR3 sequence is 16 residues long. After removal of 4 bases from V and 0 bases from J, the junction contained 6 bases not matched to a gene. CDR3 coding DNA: TGTGCCAGCAGTGGGACGACAGGGTATAGCAATCAGCCCCAGCATTTT. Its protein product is CASSGTTGYSNQPQHF.

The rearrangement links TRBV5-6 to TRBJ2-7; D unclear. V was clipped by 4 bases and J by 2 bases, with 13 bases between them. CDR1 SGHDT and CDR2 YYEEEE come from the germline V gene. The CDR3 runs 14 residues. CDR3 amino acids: CASSLRGSTYEQYF. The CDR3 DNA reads TGTGCCAGCAGCCTAAGAGGTAGTACCTACGAGCAGTACTTC.

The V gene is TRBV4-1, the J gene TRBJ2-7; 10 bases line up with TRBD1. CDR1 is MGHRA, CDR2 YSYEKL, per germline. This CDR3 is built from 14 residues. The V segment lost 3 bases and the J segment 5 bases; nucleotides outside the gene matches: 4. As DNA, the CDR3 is TGCGCCAGCAGCCATCGACAGGGGGCCCACGAGCAGTACTTC. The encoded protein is CASSHRQGAHEQYF.

CDR3 sequence: CASSQDGREGETQYF. As DNA, the CDR3 is TGTGCCAGCAGCCAAGACGGCAGGGAGGGAGAGACCCAGTACTTC. The rearrangement links TRBV4-2 to TRBJ2-5, with 7 bases matching TRBD2. Unmatched junction bases numbered 5, after V lost 0 bases and J lost 4 bases. The CDR3 totals 15 residues. Germline assignment: CDR1 LGHNA and CDR2 YNFKEQ.

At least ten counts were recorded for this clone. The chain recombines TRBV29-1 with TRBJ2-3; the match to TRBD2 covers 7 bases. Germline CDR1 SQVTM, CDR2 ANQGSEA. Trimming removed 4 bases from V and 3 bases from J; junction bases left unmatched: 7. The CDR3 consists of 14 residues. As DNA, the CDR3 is TGCAGCGTTGCGGGCGGGAGACAGACAGATACGCAGTATTTT. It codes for CSVAGGRQTDTQYF.

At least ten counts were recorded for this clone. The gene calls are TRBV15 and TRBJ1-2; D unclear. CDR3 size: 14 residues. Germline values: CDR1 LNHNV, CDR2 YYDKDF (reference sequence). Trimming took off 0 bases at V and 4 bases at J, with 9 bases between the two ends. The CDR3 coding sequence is TGTGCCACCAGCAGAGATGCAGAGTCCTATGGCTACACCTTC. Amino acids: CATSRDAESYGYTF.

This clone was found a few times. CDR3 protein: CASSIGQGSYEQYF. Written as DNA, the CDR3 is TGTGCCAGTAGTATTGGGCAGGGGTCCTACGAGCAGTACTTC. This sequence joins TRBV19 and TRBJ2-7, with D perhaps TRBD1 (6 bases). V lost 3 bases, J lost 1 base, and 10 bases lay in between. The CDR3 spans 14 residues. Germline V gene sequence: CDR1 LNHDA, CDR2 SQIVND (reference sequence).

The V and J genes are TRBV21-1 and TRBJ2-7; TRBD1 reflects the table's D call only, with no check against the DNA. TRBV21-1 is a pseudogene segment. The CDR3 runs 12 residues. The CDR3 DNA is TGTGCCAGCACTTCGGACAGCCACGAGCAGTACTTC. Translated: CASTSDSHEQYF.

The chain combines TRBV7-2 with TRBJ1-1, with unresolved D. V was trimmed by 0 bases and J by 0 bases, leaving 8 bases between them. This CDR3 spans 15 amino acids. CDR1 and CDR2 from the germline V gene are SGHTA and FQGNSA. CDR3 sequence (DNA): TGTGCCAGCAGCTTAGCGCGGTACATGAACACTGAAGCTTTCTTT. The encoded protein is CASSLARYMNTEAFF.

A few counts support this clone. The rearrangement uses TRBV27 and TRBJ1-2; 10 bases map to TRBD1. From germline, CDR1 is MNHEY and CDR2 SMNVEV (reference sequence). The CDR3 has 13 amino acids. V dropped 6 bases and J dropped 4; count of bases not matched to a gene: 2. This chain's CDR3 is CASRRQGAYGYTF. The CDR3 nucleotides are TGTGCCAGCAGACGACAGGGGGCCTATGGCTACACCTTC.

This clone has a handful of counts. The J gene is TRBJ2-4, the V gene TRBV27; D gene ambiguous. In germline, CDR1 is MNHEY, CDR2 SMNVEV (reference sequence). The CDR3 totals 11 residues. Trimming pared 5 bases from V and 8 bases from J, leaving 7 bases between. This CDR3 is CASSAADIQYF. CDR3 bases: TGTGCCAGCAGTGCCGCTGACATTCAGTACTTC.

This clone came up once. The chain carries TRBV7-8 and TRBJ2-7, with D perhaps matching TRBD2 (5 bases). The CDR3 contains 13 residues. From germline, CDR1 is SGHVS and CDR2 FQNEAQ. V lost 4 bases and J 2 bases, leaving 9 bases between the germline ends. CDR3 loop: CASSYPGTYEQYF. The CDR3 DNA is TGTGCCAGCAGCTACCCCGGGACCTACGAGCAGTACTTC.

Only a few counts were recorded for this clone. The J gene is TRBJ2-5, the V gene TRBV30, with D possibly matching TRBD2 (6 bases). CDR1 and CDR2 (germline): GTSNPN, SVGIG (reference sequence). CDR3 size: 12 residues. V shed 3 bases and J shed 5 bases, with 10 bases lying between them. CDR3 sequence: CAWSTGAETQYF. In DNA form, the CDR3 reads TGTGCCTGGAGCACGGGAGCGGAGACCCAGTACTTC.